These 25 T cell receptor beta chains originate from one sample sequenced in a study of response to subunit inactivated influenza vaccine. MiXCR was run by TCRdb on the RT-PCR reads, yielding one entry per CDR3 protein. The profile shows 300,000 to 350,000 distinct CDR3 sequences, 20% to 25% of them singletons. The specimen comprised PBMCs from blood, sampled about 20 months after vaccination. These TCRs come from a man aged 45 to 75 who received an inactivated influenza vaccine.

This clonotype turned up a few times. The CDR3 nucleotides are TGCGCCAGCAGCCAAGACACATTGACAGGGAATTCACCCCTCCACTTT. Its protein product is CASSQDTLTGNSPLHF. This rearrangement joins TRBV4-3 to TRBJ1-6, with 7 bases lining up with TRBD1. The CDR3 totals 16 residues. The V gene's germline CDR1 is LGHNA and CDR2 YSLEER. Trimming removed 0 bases from V and 7 bases from J; junction bases left unmatched: 6.

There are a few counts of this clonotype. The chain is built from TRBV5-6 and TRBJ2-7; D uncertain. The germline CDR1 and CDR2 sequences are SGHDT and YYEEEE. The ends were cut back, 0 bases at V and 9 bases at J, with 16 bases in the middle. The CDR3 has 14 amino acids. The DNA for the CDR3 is TGTGCCAGCAGCTTGGGGCTCCCGATGTTCGGGCAGTACTTC. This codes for CASSLGLPMFGQYF.

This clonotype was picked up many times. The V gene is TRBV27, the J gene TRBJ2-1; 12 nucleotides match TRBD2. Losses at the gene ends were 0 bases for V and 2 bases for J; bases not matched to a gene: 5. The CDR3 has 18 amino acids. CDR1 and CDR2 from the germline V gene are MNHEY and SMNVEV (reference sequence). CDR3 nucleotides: TGTGCCAGCAGTTTATCTCCTAGCGGGAGGGCCCCCTACAATGAGCAGTTCTTC. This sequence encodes CASSLSPSGRAPYNEQFF.

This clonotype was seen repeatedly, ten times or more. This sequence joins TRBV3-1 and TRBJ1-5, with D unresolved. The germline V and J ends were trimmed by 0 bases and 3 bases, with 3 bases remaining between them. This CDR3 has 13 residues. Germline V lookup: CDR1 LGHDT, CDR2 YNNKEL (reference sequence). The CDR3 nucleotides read TGTGCCAGCAGCCAAGACATCAATCAGCCCCAGCATTTT. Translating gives CASSQDINQPQHF.

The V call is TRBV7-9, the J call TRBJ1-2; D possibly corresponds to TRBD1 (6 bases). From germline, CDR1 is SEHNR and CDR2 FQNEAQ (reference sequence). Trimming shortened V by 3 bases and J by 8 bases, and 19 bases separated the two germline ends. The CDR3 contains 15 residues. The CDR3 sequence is CASSLLQGPVGGYTF. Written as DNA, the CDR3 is TGTGCCAGCAGCTTGTTACAGGGACCTGTGGGAGGCTACACCTTC.

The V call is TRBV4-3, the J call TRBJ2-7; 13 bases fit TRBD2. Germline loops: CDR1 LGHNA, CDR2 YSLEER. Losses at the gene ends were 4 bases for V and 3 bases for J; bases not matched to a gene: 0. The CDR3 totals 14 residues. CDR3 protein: CASSRLAGGYEQYF. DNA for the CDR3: TGCGCCAGCAGCCGACTAGCGGGGGGCTACGAGCAGTACTTC.

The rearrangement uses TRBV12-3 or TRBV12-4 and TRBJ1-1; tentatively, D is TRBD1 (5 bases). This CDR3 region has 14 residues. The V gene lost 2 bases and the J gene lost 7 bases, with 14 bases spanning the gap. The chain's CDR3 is CASSLMTELGEAFF. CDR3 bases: TGTGCCAGCAGTTTAATGACAGAACTTGGTGAAGCTTTCTTT.

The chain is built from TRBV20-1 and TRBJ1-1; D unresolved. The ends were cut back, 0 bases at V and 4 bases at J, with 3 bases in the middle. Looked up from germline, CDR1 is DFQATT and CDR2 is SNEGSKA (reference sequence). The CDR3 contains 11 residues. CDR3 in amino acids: CSARERTEAFF. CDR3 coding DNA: TGCAGTGCTAGAGAGCGCACTGAAGCTTTCTTT.

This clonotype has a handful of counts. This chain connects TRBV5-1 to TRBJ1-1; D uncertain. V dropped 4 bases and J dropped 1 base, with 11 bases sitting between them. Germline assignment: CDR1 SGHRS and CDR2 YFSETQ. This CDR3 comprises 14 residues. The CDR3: CASSGNTRNTEAFF. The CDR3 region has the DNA TGCGCCAGCAGCGGAAACACAAGGAACACTGAAGCTTTCTTT.

The CDR3 region has the DNA TGTGCCAGCAGTTTAGGGCGGGGCTCCTACGAGCAGTACTTC. This gives the protein CASSLGRGSYEQYF. The chain uses TRBV12-3 or TRBV12-4 and TRBJ2-7; D possibly corresponds to TRBD2 (6 bases). Between the trimmed V and J ends, which lost 1 base and 0 bases, there was a span of 7 bases. The CDR3 length is 14 residues.

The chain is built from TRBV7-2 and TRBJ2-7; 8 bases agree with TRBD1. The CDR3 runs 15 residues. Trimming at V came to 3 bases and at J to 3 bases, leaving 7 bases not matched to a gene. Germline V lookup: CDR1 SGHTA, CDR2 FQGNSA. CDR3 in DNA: TGTGCCAGCAGCTTGTCCGGGACAGGCCTCTACGAGCAGTACTTC. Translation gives CASSLSGTGLYEQYF. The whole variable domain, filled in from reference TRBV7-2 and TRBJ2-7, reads GAGVSQSPSNKVTEKGKDVELRCDPISGHTALYWYRQSLGQGLEFLIYFQGNSAPDKSGLPSDRFSAERTGGSVSTLTIQRTQQEDSAVYLCASSLSGTGLYEQYFGPGTRLTVT.

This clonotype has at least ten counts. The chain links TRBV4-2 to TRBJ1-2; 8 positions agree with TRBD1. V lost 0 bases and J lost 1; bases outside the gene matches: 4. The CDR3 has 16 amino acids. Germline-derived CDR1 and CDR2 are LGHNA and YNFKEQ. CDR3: CASSQEDRAGNYGYTF. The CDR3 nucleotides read TGTGCCAGCAGCCAAGAGGACAGGGCCGGTAACTATGGCTACACCTTC.

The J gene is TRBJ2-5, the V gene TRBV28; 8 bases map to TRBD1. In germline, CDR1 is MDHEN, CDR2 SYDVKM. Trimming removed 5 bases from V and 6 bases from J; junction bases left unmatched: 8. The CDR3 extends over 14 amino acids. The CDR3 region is CASSRPDRGQTQYF. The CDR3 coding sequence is TGTGCCAGCAGTCGCCCCGACAGGGGTCAGACCCAGTACTTC.

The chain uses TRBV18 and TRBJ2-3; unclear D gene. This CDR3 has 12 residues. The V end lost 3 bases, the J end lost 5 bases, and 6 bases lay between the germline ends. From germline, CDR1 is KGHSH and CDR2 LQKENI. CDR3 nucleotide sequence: TGTGCCAGCTCACCCGTAGGAGATACGCAGTATTTT. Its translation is CASSPVGDTQYF.

In DNA form, the CDR3 reads TGTGCCAGTAGTATCAGGGCGGGGACCCTTCTTGATGAGCAGTTCTTC. As protein: CASSIRAGTLLDEQFF. The rearrangement links TRBV19 to TRBJ2-1; D may be TRBD2 (6 bases). Germline V lookup: CDR1 LNHDA, CDR2 SQIVND (reference sequence). The CDR3 loop spans 16 amino acids. V was shortened by 3 bases and J by 8 bases, with 20 bases between the two germline ends.

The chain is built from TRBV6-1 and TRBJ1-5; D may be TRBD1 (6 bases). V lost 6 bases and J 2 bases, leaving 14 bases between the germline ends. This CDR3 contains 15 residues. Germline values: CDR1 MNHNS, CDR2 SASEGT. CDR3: CASSEGVAGNQPQHF. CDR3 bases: TGTGCCAGCAGCGAGGGGGTCGCGGGCAATCAGCCCCAGCATTTT.

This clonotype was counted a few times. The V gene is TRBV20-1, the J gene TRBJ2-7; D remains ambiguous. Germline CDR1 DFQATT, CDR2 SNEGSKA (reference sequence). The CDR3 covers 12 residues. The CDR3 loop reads CALRQSSYEQYF. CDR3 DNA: TGCGCCCTAAGGCAGAGCTCCTACGAGCAGTACTTC.

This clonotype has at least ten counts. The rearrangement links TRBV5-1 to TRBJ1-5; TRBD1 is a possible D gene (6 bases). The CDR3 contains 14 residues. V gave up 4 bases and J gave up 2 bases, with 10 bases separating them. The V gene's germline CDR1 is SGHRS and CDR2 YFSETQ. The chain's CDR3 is CASSDSGGNQPQHF. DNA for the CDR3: TGCGCCAGCAGCGATTCAGGGGGCAATCAGCCCCAGCATTTT.

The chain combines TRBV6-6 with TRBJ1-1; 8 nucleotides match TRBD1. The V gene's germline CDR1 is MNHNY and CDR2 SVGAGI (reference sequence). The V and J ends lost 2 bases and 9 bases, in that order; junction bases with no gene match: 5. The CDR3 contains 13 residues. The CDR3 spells CASSYDSRGQAFF. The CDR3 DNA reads TGTGCCAGCAGTTACGATAGCAGGGGGCAAGCTTTCTTT.

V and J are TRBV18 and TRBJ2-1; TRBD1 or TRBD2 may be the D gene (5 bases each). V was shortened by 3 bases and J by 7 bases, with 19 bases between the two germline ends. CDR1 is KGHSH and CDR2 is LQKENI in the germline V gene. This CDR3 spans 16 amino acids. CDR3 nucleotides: TGTGCCAGCTCACCCTCCCGGGGCGATCTAGGTAATGAGCAGTTCTTC. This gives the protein CASSPSRGDLGNEQFF.

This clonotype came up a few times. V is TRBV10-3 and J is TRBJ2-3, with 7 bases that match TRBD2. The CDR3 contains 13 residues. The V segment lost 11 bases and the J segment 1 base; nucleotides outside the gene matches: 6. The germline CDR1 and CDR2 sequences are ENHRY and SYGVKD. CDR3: CALREAGTDTQYF. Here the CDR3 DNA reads TGTGCCCTACGGGAGGCTGGCACAGATACGCAGTATTTT.

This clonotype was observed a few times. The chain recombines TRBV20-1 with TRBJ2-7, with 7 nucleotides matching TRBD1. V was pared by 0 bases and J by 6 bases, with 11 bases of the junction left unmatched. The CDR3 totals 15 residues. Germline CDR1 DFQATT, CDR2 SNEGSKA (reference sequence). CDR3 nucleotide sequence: TGCAGTGCTAGAGATCCCCAGGGGGTGGTTCGCGAGCAGTACTTC. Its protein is CSARDPQGVVREQYF.

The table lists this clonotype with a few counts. The CDR3 is CASGLGTPTNYGYTF. In DNA form, the CDR3 reads TGTGCTAGTGGTTTAGGGACACCGACTAACTATGGCTACACCTTC. V and J are TRBV12-5 and TRBJ1-2, with D maybe TRBD1 (6 bases). V was cut by 3 bases and J by 0 bases, with 11 bases left in between. The CDR3 covers 15 residues. The germline V gene has CDR1 LGHNT and CDR2 FRNRAP.

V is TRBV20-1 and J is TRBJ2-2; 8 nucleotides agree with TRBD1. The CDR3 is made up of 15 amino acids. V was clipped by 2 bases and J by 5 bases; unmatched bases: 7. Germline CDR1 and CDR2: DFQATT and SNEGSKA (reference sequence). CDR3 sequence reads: CSARIQGARTGELFF. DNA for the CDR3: TGCAGTGCTAGAATTCAGGGGGCGAGGACCGGGGAGCTGTTTTTT.

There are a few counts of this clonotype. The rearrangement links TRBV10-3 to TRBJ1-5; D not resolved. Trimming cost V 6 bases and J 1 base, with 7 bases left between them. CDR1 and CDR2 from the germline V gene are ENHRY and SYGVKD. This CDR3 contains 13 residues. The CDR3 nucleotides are TGTGCCATCAGCCAAGTAAGCAATCAGCCCCAGCATTTT. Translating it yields CAISQVSNQPQHF.